Listed below are T cell receptor beta chains from one sample, sequenced in a study of blood T cell repertoires in COVID-19. Only in-frame clones appear in the TCRdb table, and some are missing; sequencing was by immunoSEQ multiplex PCR. The sample lists 130,000 or so clones, 70% to 90% occurring once. The sequenced sample was peripheral blood. The origin of the receptors is a woman in her forties or fifties who had recovered from COVID-19. The CDR3 runs from the conserved cysteine through the conserved F or W. D genes are given only for firm matches. Only some rows state a clone size, as once, few, many or a class for expanded clones.

cdr3_nt	cdr3_aa	v_call	j_call	d_call	clone_size
TGTGCCACCAGCCTAGACAGGAACACTGAAGCTTTCTTT	CATSLDRNTEAFF	TRBV24-1	TRBJ1-1	.	.
TGTGCCACCAGTGATTTGTCCCTCAATGAGCAGTTCTTC	CATSDLSLNEQFF	TRBV24-1	TRBJ2-1	.	.
TGTGCCAGCTCACCTCGACAGGGGAGCTCTGGGGCCAACGTCCTGACTTTC	CASSPRQGSSGANVLTF	TRBV18	TRBJ2-6	TRBD1	.
TGTGCCAGCAGCCCTACTAGCGGCTACAATGAGCAGTTCTTC	CASSPTSGYNEQFF	TRBV11-2	TRBJ2-1	TRBD2	.
TGTGCCAGCAGCTCCCGTGGACAAAGCGGCTACACCTTC	CASSSRGQSGYTF	TRBV7-8	TRBJ1-2	.	.
TGCGCCAGCAGCTTGGCAGCGGGGGCCGGCACAGATACGCAGTATTTT	CASSLAAGAGTDTQYF	TRBV5-1	TRBJ2-3	TRBD2	.
TGTGCCTGGAATCGAGTAACCGGGGAGCTGTTTTTT	CAWNRVTGELFF	TRBV30	TRBJ2-2	.	.
TGTGCCAGCAGCGGAGCCGGGACTAGGGTTGGAAATGAGCAGTTCTTC	CASSGAGTRVGNEQFF	TRBV7-8	TRBJ2-1	TRBD2	.
TGTGCCAGCTCAGCGACTAGCGGGATTGAGCAGTTCTTC	CASSATSGIEQFF	TRBV18	TRBJ2-1	TRBD2	once
TGCGCCAGCAGCCAAGGTCCAGTACCTAACTATGGCTACACCTTC	CASSQGPVPNYGYTF	TRBV4-1	TRBJ1-2	.	.
TGTGCCAGCAGTCGGACAGGGAGGAACTATGGCTACACCTTC	CASSRTGRNYGYTF	TRBV6-5	TRBJ1-2	TRBD1	.
TGTGCCAGCTCACATTCCGGGACAGGGGGTTTTTGGAACACTGAAGCTTTCTTT	CASSHSGTGGFWNTEAFF	TRBV18	TRBJ1-1	TRBD1	.
TGCGCCAGCAGCCAAGTACAGGGGAGTAATTCACCCCTCCACTTT	CASSQVQGSNSPLHF	TRBV4-3	TRBJ1-6	TRBD1	.
TGCGCCAGCAGCAAACGACAGGGGGCTGAAGCTTTCTTT	CASSKRQGAEAFF	TRBV5-1	TRBJ1-1	TRBD1	.
TGTGCCAGCACCAAGGGACAGGGTTCAGATACGCAGTATTTT	CASTKGQGSDTQYF	TRBV9	TRBJ2-3	TRBD1	.
TGCGCCAGCAGCTTGAGAGTCTCTGGGGCCAACGTCCTGACTTTC	CASSLRVSGANVLTF	TRBV5-1	TRBJ2-6	.	.
TGTGCCAGCAGTGTCGGACTAGCGGACTACAATGAGCAGTTCTTC	CASSVGLADYNEQFF	TRBV2	TRBJ2-1	TRBD2	.
TGTGCCAGCAGCTTACGGGGGGGCCGTTCAGATACGCAGTATTTT	CASSLRGGRSDTQYF	TRBV11-2	TRBJ2-3	TRBD2	.
TGTGCCAGCAGCTCAAAAAGACTAGCGGGAGAGTATACCGGGGAGCTGTTTTTT	CASSSKRLAGEYTGELFF	TRBV7-9	TRBJ2-2	TRBD2	medium-sized
TGTGCCAGCACCTCGGGACTTCGACAGACCTACGAGCAGTACTTC	CASTSGLRQTYEQYF	TRBV5-5	TRBJ2-7	.	.